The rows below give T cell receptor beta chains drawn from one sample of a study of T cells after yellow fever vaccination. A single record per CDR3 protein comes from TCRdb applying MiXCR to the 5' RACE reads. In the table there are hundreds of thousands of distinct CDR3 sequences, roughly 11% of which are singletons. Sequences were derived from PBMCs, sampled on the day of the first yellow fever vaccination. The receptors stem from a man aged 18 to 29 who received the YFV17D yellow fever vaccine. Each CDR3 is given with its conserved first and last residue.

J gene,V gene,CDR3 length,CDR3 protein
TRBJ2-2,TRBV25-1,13,CASSTRNTGELFF
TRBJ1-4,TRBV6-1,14,CASTGKAQNEKLFF
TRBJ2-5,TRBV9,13,CASSSRTYGTQYF
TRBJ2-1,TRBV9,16,CASSVATARAYSEQFF
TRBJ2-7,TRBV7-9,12,CASSPRSYEQYF
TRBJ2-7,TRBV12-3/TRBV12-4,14,CASSRDPGPYEQYF
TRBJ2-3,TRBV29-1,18,CSVEASGLHPGLTDTQYF
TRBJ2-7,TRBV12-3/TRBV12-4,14,CASSPRNLTYEQYF
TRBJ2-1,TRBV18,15,CASSPRLADYNEQFF
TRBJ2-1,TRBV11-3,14,CASSFGPNHNEQFF
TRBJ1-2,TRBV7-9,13,CASTAVRNYGYTF
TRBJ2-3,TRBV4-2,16,CASSQDRWRDTDTQYF
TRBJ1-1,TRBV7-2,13,CASSLTRVTEAFF
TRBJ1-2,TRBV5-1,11,CASTQGYGYTF
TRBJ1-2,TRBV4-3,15,CASSQDTGEGYGYTF
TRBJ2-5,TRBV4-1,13,CASKDRFQETQYF
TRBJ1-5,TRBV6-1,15,CASRGAEDTDQPQHF
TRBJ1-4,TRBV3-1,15,CASSQEGGGNEKLFF
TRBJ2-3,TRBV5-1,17,CASSLAAAGHNTDTQYF
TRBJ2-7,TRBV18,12,CASSRDRGAQYF
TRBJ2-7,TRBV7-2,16,CASSSPGDRGYYEQYF
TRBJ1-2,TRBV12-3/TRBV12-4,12,CASSLADGDYTF
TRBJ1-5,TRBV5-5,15,CASSYRGLVSQPQHF
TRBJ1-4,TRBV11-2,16,CASSAFSTGGSEKLFF
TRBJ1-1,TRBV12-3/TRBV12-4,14,CASSLFGGITEAFF
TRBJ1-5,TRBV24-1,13,CATSARGRQPQHF
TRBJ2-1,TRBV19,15,CASRRLADSYNEQFF
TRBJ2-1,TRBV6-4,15,CASSDSTSGGDEQFF
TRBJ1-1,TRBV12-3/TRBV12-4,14,CASSAVRGAAEAFF
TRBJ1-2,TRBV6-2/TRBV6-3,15,CASSPYRERRHGYTF
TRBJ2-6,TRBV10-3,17,CAVNGGQGVSGANVLTF
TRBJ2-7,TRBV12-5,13,CASCRGGPYEQYF
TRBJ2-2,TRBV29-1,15,CSVFGGQGFAGELFF
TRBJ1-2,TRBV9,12,CASSVVGEGYTF
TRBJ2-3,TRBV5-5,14,CASSLEHLTDTQYF
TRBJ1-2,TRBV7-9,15,CASSPLNLASYGYTF
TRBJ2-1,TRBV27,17,CASSFRSGGAFYNEQFF
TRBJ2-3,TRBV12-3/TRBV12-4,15,CASSKQGLGTDTQYF
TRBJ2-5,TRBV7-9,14,CASSLQTGQETQYF
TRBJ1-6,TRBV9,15,CASSVGERYNSPLHF
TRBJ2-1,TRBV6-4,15,CASSVSGGAGGEQFF
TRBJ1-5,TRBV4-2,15,CASSQGEGSNQPQHF
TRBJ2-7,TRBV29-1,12,CSAAGISYEQYF
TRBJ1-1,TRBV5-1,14,CASSLVGQNTEAFF
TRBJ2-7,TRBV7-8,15,CASSPEMTGAYEQYF